This T cell receptor beta chain was captured in a study of T-cell memory formation after mild COVID-19. The CDR3 spans 14 residues. Germline CDR1 KGHDR, CDR2 SFDVKD. Trimming stripped 4 bases from V and 7 bases from J, with 12 bases between. TCRdb fed the 5' RACE reads into MiXCR, producing one record per CDR3 protein. Of 250,000 to 350,000 distinct CDR3 sequences listed, just under 20% were seen once; the top ten hold 21%. The chain is built from TRBV24-1 and TRBJ2-2; D uncertain. The sequenced sample was PBMCs or a T cell subset sorted from them (not recorded which). This clonotype was obtained from a man younger than 35 who had mild COVID-19 (a few samples of this study predate the infection). Cell type and time point are not known. CDR3 region: CATSDEVGYGELFF. The CDR3 DNA is TGTGCCACCAGTGACGAAGTAGGGTACGGGGAGCTGTTTTTT.